These T cell receptor beta chains were read from a single sample in a study of blood T cell repertoires in COVID-19. TCRdb's copy holds only in-frame clones and misses some; the assay was immunoSEQ multiplex PCR. The sample lists some 430,000 clones, roughly 87% occurring once. Sequenced: PBMCs or T cells enriched from blood (not recorded which). Every receptor here comes from a man aged 18 to 30 who had recovered from COVID-19. The CDR3 runs from the conserved cysteine through the conserved F or W. D genes are given only for firm matches. Rows may omit the clone size; those that give it use once, few, many or a size class.

clone_size j_call v_call d_call cdr3_aa cdr3_nt
- TRBJ2-7 TRBV5-5 TRBD2 CASSFGAGVGSYEQYF TGTGCCAGCAGCTTCGGGGCGGGGGTAGGGTCCTACGAGCAGTACTTC
once TRBJ1-3 TRBV7-3 - CASSLPGAGGNTIYF TGTGCCAGCAGCTTACCAGGGGCGGGTGGAAACACCATATATTTT
- TRBJ2-7 TRBV3-1/TRBV3-2 - CASSLDYGEQYF TGTGCCAGCAGCCTAGATTACGGCGAGCAGTACTTC
once TRBJ1-6 TRBV4-1 TRBD1 CASSPGQGAQRGNSPLHF TGCGCCAGCAGCCCGGGACAGGGGGCACAGAGAGGTAATTCACCCCTCCACTTT
- TRBJ1-4 TRBV9 - CASSAGRVNEKLFF TGTGCCAGCAGCGCGGGGAGAGTCAATGAAAAACTGTTTTTT
few TRBJ2-2 TRBV5-1 - CASSFQGISTGELFF TGCGCCAGCAGCTTTCAGGGCATAAGCACCGGGGAGCTGTTTTTT
- TRBJ1-6 TRBV5-1 - CASSPQSQGFYNSPLHF TGCGCCAGCAGCCCCCAAAGCCAGGGTTTCTATAATTCACCCCTCCACTTT
- TRBJ2-1 TRBV28 - CASSLPRQEQFF TGTGCCAGCAGTTTACCCCGACAGGAGCAGTTCTTC
- TRBJ2-2 TRBV5-1 - CASSLTAGSIGELFF TGCGCCAGCAGCTTAACCGCAGGGTCGATCGGGGAGCTGTTTTTT
- TRBJ1-3 TRBV5-1 - CASSTAGNSGNTIYF TGCGCCAGCTCTACCGCCGGGAACTCTGGAAACACCATATATTTT
- TRBJ1-5 TRBV7-3 - CASSSSRANQPQHF TGTGCCAGCAGCTCGAGCAGGGCAAATCAGCCCCAGCATTTT
- TRBJ2-7 TRBV7-9 TRBD2 CASSSMGLASYEQYF TGTGCCAGCAGCTCGATGGGACTAGCGAGCTACGAGCAGTACTTC
- TRBJ2-1 TRBV18 TRBD2 CASSQAGGATNEQFF TGTGCCAGCTCACAGGCCGGGGGGGCAACCAATGAGCAGTTCTTC
once TRBJ1-3 TRBV28 TRBD1 CASSTGQNLGNTIYF TGTGCCAGCAGTACGGGACAGAATCTGGGAAACACCATATATTTT
- TRBJ1-2 TRBV19 TRBD1 CASRIPGGASLYGYTF TGTGCCAGTAGGATCCCAGGGGGCGCAAGCCTCTATGGCTACACCTTC
- TRBJ1-1 TRBV29-1 TRBD1 CSVRTGANTEAFF TGCAGCGTTCGGACAGGGGCGAACACTGAAGCTTTCTTT
once TRBJ2-2 TRBV10-3 - CAISGLADGELFF TGTGCCATCAGTGGGCTCGCGGACGGGGAGCTGTTTTTT
once TRBJ1-1 TRBV5-1 - CASSLALSGSRDAEAFF TGCGCCAGCAGCTTGGCCCTTAGTGGTTCTCGGGATGCTGAAGCTTTCTTT
- TRBJ2-1 TRBV19 - CASKLGPLNNEQFF TGTGCCAGTAAACTAGGTCCCCTTAATAATGAGCAGTTCTTC
- TRBJ1-1 TRBV20-1 - CSAIDPMTGMNTEAFF TGCAGTGCTATTGACCCGATGACAGGCATGAACACTGAAGCTTTCTTT